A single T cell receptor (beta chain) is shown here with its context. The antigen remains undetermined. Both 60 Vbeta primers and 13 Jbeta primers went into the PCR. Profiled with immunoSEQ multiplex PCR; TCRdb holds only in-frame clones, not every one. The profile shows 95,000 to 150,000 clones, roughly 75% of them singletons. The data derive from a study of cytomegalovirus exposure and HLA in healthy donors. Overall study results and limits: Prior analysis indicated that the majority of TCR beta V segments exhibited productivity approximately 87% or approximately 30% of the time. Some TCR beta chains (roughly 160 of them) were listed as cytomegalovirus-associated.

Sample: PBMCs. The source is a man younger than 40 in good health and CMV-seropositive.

CDR3 region: CASSQDRERSQYGYTF. The CDR3 DNA reads as TGCGCCAGCAGCCAAGATCGGGAACGGAGCCAATATGGCTACACCTTC. The chain is built from TRBV4-3 and TRBJ1-2, with D unresolved. Trimming removed 0 bases at V and 5 bases at J, with 16 bases between. The CDR3 contains 16 residues. Germline assignment: CDR1 LGHNA and CDR2 YSLEER.